This record concerns one T cell receptor beta chain sequence. After extraction with the RNeasy kit, about 0.45 to 1 ug of the RNA was reverse transcribed using random hexamers. From the immunoSEQ multiplex PCR reads, TCRdb called clonotypes with MiXCR, one entry per CDR3 protein. The sample yields 150,000 to 200,000 distinct CDR3 sequences, approximately 93% seen once. It was treatment-naive patients with stable or active relapsing-remitting disease who made up the multiple sclerosis controls. Negative isolation was used for CD8+ and CD4+ T cells, and FACS enrichment was applied to TEMRA cells. The entry originates in a study of CD8 T cells in Susac syndrome. This CDR3 has 17 amino acids. Per germline, CDR1 SGHTA and CDR2 FQGNSA. The V gene end was trimmed by 5 bases and the J gene end by 4 bases; junction bases not matched to a gene: 12.

Input material: CD4+ T cells from PBMCs. The chain has TRBV7-2 and TRBJ2-7; TRBD2 matches at 12 bases. This sequence originates from a human donor with multiple sclerosis. The chain's CDR3 is CASSPLALAGGRYEQYF. CDR3 nucleotide sequence: TGTGCCAGCAGCCCCTTGGCTCTAGCGGGAGGGCGGTACGAGCAGTACTTC.